This TCR beta chain was identified in a study of OX40 agonist ivuxolimab in advanced cancers. Trimming removed 3 bases from V and 9 bases from J, with 9 bases in between. Germline CDR1 reads WNHNN; CDR2 reads SYGVQD (reference sequence). CDR3 length: 12 residues. Method: immunoSEQ multiplex PCR; TCRdb's copy keeps in-frame clones and lacks some. Of tens of thousands of clones in the sample, about 86% were seen once. This clone showed up just once. The rearrangement joins TRBV10-1 to TRBJ2-1; D is uncertain. The specimen was CD4+ or CD8+ T cells sorted from blood, collected in a trial of the OX40 agonist ivuxolimab. The sequence came from an adult with an advanced solid tumor such as melanoma, head and neck, liver or kidney cancer. Here the CDR3 DNA reads TGCGCCAGCAGTGACTCCGTGGGTGAGCAGTTCTTC. Translated: CASSDSVGEQFF.